This T cell receptor (beta chain) comes out of a study of molecular identifiers for immune sequencing clone quantification. The overall study: Replicate RNA from around 20,000 or 100,000 naive CD8 T cells formed five aliquots; four were sequenced. General study findings and limits: Clones exceeding 20 RNA copies carried over 97% of effector molecules but under 1% of naive-cell molecules.

Naive CD8 T cells were FACS-sorted by CD8+CD4-CCR7+CD45RA+ markers. Previously described methods and listed TCR primers were used for bulk TCR libraries. One entry per CDR3 protein results from TCRdb running MiXCR on the PCR reads. The sample has more than 450,000 distinct CDR3 sequences; less than 30% are singletons. As to this clonotype: Its antigen remains unidentified. This clone may be a read error of a much larger clone one base away.

This sequence originates from a human donor in good health. Some libraries in this study had Jurkat cell RNA spiked in. The sample taken for sequencing was naive CD8+ T cells from blood, with Jurkat cell RNA spiked in. Documented subset: FACS-sorted CD8+CD4-CCR7+CD45RA+ naive T cells.

CDR3 residues: CSVEGAGAHYEQYF. CDR3 nucleotide sequence: TGCAGCGTTGAAGGCGCAGGGGCGCACTACGAGCAGTACTTC. The chain is built from TRBV29-1 and TRBJ2-7, with a possible D match to TRBD1 (6 bases). Germline V lookup: CDR1 SQVTM, CDR2 ANQGSEA. Trimming pared 1 base from V and 3 bases from J, leaving 13 bases between. This CDR3 comprises 14 residues.